These 11 T cell receptor beta chains originate from one sample sequenced in a study of shared clonotypes between healthy human individuals. Sequencing used immunoSEQ multiplex PCR; TCRdb keeps in-frame clones, though not all of them. The repertoire includes 450,000 to 600,000 clones, 70% to 80% of them detected once, and over 10% sits in the top ten. What was sequenced was PBMCs. The receptor set was obtained from a woman between 40 and 50 years old in good health. Some clones in this sample may be carry-over from other donors' samples.

This clone has more than one count but fewer than ten. This rearrangement joins TRBV14 to TRBJ2-2, with a weak D call TRBD2 (5 bases). The V and J ends lost 2 bases and 0 bases respectively, with 7 bases between them. In germline, CDR1 is SGHDN, CDR2 FVKESK. This CDR3 contains 15 residues. This CDR3 is CASSQKLANTGELFF. In DNA, the CDR3 is TGTGCCAGCAGCCAAAAACTAGCGAACACCGGGGAGCTGTTTTTT. Full variable domain (missing parts from reference TRBV14 and TRBJ2-2): EAGVTQFPSHSVIEKGQTVTLRCDPISGHDNLYWYRRVMGKEIKFLLHFVKESKQDESGMPNNRFLAERTGGTYSTLKVQPAELEDSGVYFCASSQKLANTGELFFGEGSRLTVL.

V gene TRBV28 combines with J gene TRBJ1-2; D is ambiguous. Trimming left V 1 base short and J 2 bases short, with 8 bases between. From germline, CDR1 is MDHEN and CDR2 SYDVKM. The CDR3 loop spans 14 amino acids. The CDR3 DNA follows: TGTGCCAGCAGTTTATCGTACAAAAACTATGGCTACACCTTC. Translation: CASSLSYKNYGYTF.

The chain carries TRBV4-1 and TRBJ2-2; 15 bases align to TRBD2. There are 16 residues in the CDR3. With 4 bases clipped from V and 6 bases from J, the junction kept 3 bases outside the gene matches. Per the germline V gene, CDR1 is MGHRA and CDR2 is YSYEKL. The chain's CDR3 is CASSPGLAGGAGELFF. The CDR3 coding sequence is TGCGCCAGCAGCCCCGGACTAGCGGGAGGGGCCGGGGAGCTGTTTTTT.

The chain's CDR3 is CASSNIGPPGDEQYF. The CDR3 DNA sequence: TGTGCCAGTAGTAATATCGGACCGCCTGGCGACGAGCAGTACTTC. The rearrangement joins TRBV19 to TRBJ2-7; D unresolved. Trimming left V 4 bases short and J 5 bases short, with 18 bases between. This CDR3 spans 15 amino acids. Germline V CDR1 and CDR2: LNHDA, SQIVND (reference sequence).

The chain links TRBV5-6 to TRBJ2-5, with 11 bases aligning to TRBD2. Per the germline V gene, CDR1 is SGHDT and CDR2 is YYEEEE. Losses at the gene ends were 3 bases for V and 2 bases for J; bases not matched to a gene: 3. This CDR3 has 15 amino acids. This CDR3 reads CASSWGLAAQETQYF. The CDR3 DNA sequence: TGTGCCAGCAGCTGGGGACTAGCGGCTCAAGAGACCCAGTACTTC.

J is TRBJ2-7 and V is TRBV7-3; TRBD1 might be the D (6 bases). The V and J ends lost 2 bases and 5 bases respectively, with 22 bases between them. Germline CDR1 reads SGHTA; CDR2 reads FQGTGA. The CDR3 runs 17 residues. The CDR3 bases are TGTGCCAGCAGCTTACGAGGGGCCCCGCTGGACAGCCACGAGCAGTACTTC. This codes for CASSLRGAPLDSHEQYF.

The chain couples TRBV28 to TRBJ2-7; D ambiguous. CDR3 length: 15 amino acids. Trimming took off 3 bases at V and 3 bases at J, with 15 bases between the two ends. Per the germline V gene, CDR1 is MDHEN and CDR2 is SYDVKM. The CDR3 region is CASSFIGRTSYEQYF. In nucleotides, the CDR3 is TGTGCCAGCAGTTTCATAGGACGGACCAGCTACGAGCAGTACTTC.

The rearrangement joins TRBV28 to TRBJ1-1, with D hard to call. Between the trimmed V and J ends, which lost 3 bases and 5 bases, there was a span of 4 bases. This CDR3 spans 11 amino acids. From germline, CDR1 is MDHEN and CDR2 SYDVKM. Here the CDR3 DNA reads TGTGCCAGCAGTTTTGGAACTGAAGCTTTCTTT. Translated: CASSFGTEAFF.

The CDR3 protein is CASSRDHSYEQYF. The CDR3 region has the DNA TGTGCCAGCAGCAGAGACCACTCCTACGAGCAGTACTTC. This chain joins TRBV7-6 and TRBJ2-7; D is ambiguous. Germline assignment: CDR1 SGHVS and CDR2 FNYEAQ. The CDR3 sequence is 13 residues long. Deletions cut 5 bases from V and 0 bases from J, with 8 bases between.

The chain is built from TRBV15 and TRBJ2-1; D remains ambiguous. The CDR3 totals 15 residues. Germline V gene sequence: CDR1 LNHNV, CDR2 YYDKDF (reference sequence). Trimming pared 5 bases from V and 0 bases from J, leaving 11 bases between. This chain's CDR3 is CATSPDSSSYNEQFF. DNA of the CDR3: TGTGCCACCAGCCCTGACTCCAGCTCCTACAATGAGCAGTTCTTC.

Here the CDR3 DNA reads TGTGCCAGCAGCTTCTGGAGGGAGCGGGGCGAGACCCAGTACTTC. Encoded protein: CASSFWRERGETQYF. The chain has TRBV7-8 and TRBJ2-5, with 7 bases aligning to TRBD2. Germline loops: CDR1 SGHVS, CDR2 FQNEAQ. The trim removed 3 bases at V and 5 bases at J, leaving 9 bases unmatched. This CDR3 comprises 15 residues.